Listed below are T cell receptor beta chains from one sample, sequenced in a study of shared clonotypes between healthy human individuals. TCRdb's table, derived via immunoSEQ multiplex PCR, lists solely in-frame clones and lacks some. The sample carries hundreds of thousands of clones, nearly 97% recorded once. Material: naive CD8+ T cells sorted from blood. These receptors originate from a young woman in good health. Each CDR3 is given with its conserved first and last residue. The D gene is left open where the match is weak. Size tells how often a clone was seen (once, few, many) or the class of an expanded clone, and some rows leave it out.

V gene: TRBV9
D gene: NA
J gene: TRBJ2-1
clone size: NA
CDR3 protein: CASSVEGKPANNEQFF
CDR3 DNA: TGTGCCAGCAGCGTAGAGGGAAAGCCCGCGAACAATGAGCAGTTCTTC

V gene: TRBV10-3
D gene: NA
J gene: TRBJ2-2
clone size: NA
CDR3 protein: CAISAVQGLGELFF
CDR3 DNA: TGTGCCATCAGTGCCGTGCAGGGACTCGGGGAGCTGTTTTTT

V gene: TRBV5-4
D gene: NA
J gene: TRBJ2-5
clone size: NA
CDR3 protein: CASSKRLVRDYTQETQYF
CDR3 DNA: TGTGCCAGCAGCAAACGACTCGTCCGAGACTACACCCAAGAGACCCAGTACTTC

V gene: TRBV27
D gene: TRBD2
J gene: TRBJ2-3
clone size: NA
CDR3 protein: CASSLSGLAGGPLADTQYF
CDR3 DNA: TGTGCCAGCAGTTTATCGGGACTAGCGGGAGGGCCCCTGGCAGATACGCAGTATTTT

V gene: TRBV20-1
D gene: NA
J gene: TRBJ2-1
clone size: NA
CDR3 protein: CSARGWRKEFF
CDR3 DNA: TGCAGTGCTAGAGGTTGGAGGAAGGAGTTCTTC

V gene: TRBV5-8
D gene: NA
J gene: TRBJ2-7
clone size: NA
CDR3 protein: CASSFSEPGYEQYF
CDR3 DNA: TGTGCCAGCAGCTTCTCCGAACCCGGCTACGAGCAGTACTTC

V gene: TRBV12-5
D gene: TRBD2
J gene: TRBJ2-3
clone size: NA
CDR3 protein: CASGSSNEIAGGDTDTQYF
CDR3 DNA: TGTGCTAGTGGTTCCTCGAACGAAATAGCGGGAGGGGACACAGATACGCAGTATTTT

V gene: TRBV27
D gene: TRBD1
J gene: TRBJ2-2
clone size: once
CDR3 protein: CASSFSGGYATLELFF
CDR3 DNA: TGTGCCAGCAGTTTTTCAGGGGGCTACGCTACCCTGGAGCTGTTTTTT

V gene: TRBV7-9
D gene: NA
J gene: TRBJ2-2
clone size: once
CDR3 protein: CASTYRADTGELFF
CDR3 DNA: TGTGCCAGCACCTACAGGGCTGACACCGGGGAGCTGTTTTTT

V gene: TRBV30
D gene: NA
J gene: TRBJ2-7
clone size: NA
CDR3 protein: CAWSVIPYEQYF
CDR3 DNA: TGTGCCTGGAGTGTCATCCCCTACGAGCAGTACTTC

V gene: TRBV6-5
D gene: NA
J gene: TRBJ2-2
clone size: NA
CDR3 protein: CASSFKAGLSTGELFF
CDR3 DNA: TGTGCCAGCAGTTTCAAGGCAGGCCTAAGCACCGGGGAGCTGTTTTTT

V gene: TRBV15
D gene: TRBD1
J gene: TRBJ1-5
clone size: NA
CDR3 protein: CATSRGTGTNQPQHF
CDR3 DNA: TGTGCCACCAGCAGAGGGACAGGGACCAATCAGCCCCAGCATTTT

V gene: TRBV2
D gene: TRBD1
J gene: TRBJ1-2
clone size: few
CDR3 protein: CASGEGVAGGYGYTF
CDR3 DNA: TGTGCCAGCGGAGAGGGAGTAGCAGGGGGCTATGGCTACACCTTC

V gene: TRBV7-9
D gene: TRBD1
J gene: TRBJ2-7
clone size: NA
CDR3 protein: CASSSPDRIGYEQYF
CDR3 DNA: TGTGCCAGCAGCTCCCCGGACAGGATAGGCTACGAGCAGTACTTC

V gene: TRBV9
D gene: NA
J gene: TRBJ2-7
clone size: once
CDR3 protein: CASSVGGGGPEQYF
CDR3 DNA: TGTGCCAGCAGCGTAGGAGGTGGGGGCCCCGAGCAGTACTTC

V gene: TRBV12-2
D gene: NA
J gene: TRBJ1-4
clone size: NA
CDR3 protein: CASRLASKTGQSLRSQTNEKLFF
CDR3 DNA: TGTGCAAGTCGCTTAGCGAGTAAGACAGGGCAGTCTTTACGGAGTCAGACTAATGAAAAACTGTTTTTT

V gene: TRBV6-1
D gene: TRBD1
J gene: TRBJ2-7
clone size: NA
CDR3 protein: CASSEAILRDSIYEQYF
CDR3 DNA: TGTGCCAGCAGTGAAGCTATACTAAGGGACAGTATCTACGAGCAGTACTTC

V gene: TRBV28
D gene: NA
J gene: TRBJ1-1
clone size: NA
CDR3 protein: CASSPGFMNTEAFF
CDR3 DNA: TGTGCCAGCAGCCCGGGATTCATGAACACTGAAGCTTTCTTT

V gene: TRBV27
D gene: NA
J gene: TRBJ2-7
clone size: NA
CDR3 protein: CASSLHRSGAYEQYF
CDR3 DNA: TGTGCCAGCAGTTTGCACCGCTCCGGGGCCTACGAGCAGTACTTC

V gene: TRBV4-2
D gene: TRBD2
J gene: TRBJ2-5
clone size: NA
CDR3 protein: CASSQGLAGGQYF
CDR3 DNA: TGTGCCAGCAGCCAGGGGCTAGCGGGCGGGCAGTACTTC

V gene: TRBV11-2
D gene: NA
J gene: TRBJ1-3
clone size: NA
CDR3 protein: CASSPQTINTIYF
CDR3 DNA: TGTGCCAGCAGCCCACAGACAATAAACACCATATATTTT

V gene: TRBV27
D gene: NA
J gene: TRBJ1-2
clone size: NA
CDR3 protein: CASSSDGLSYGYTF
CDR3 DNA: TGTGCCAGCAGTTCGGACGGCTTAAGCTATGGCTACACCTTC

V gene: TRBV6-1
D gene: NA
J gene: TRBJ2-7
clone size: NA
CDR3 protein: CASSLAWVVYEQYF
CDR3 DNA: TGTGCCAGCAGTCTCGCTTGGGTCGTGTACGAGCAGTACTTC

V gene: TRBV30
D gene: NA
J gene: TRBJ1-6
clone size: NA
CDR3 protein: CAWSAGSSYNSPLHF
CDR3 DNA: TGTGCCTGGAGTGCGGGGAGCTCCTATAATTCACCCCTCCACTTT

V gene: TRBV9
D gene: NA
J gene: TRBJ1-5
clone size: NA
CDR3 protein: CASSLGLHQPQHF
CDR3 DNA: TGTGCCAGCAGCTTGGGACTCCATCAGCCCCAGCATTTT

V gene: TRBV13
D gene: TRBD2
J gene: TRBJ2-7
clone size: NA
CDR3 protein: CASSPGGRANYEQYF
CDR3 DNA: TGTGCCAGCAGCCCTGGGGGGAGGGCTAACTACGAGCAGTACTTC

V gene: TRBV11-2
D gene: NA
J gene: TRBJ2-2
clone size: NA
CDR3 protein: CASSLGTGELFF
CDR3 DNA: TGTGCCAGCAGCTTAGGCACCGGGGAGCTGTTTTTT

V gene: TRBV4-1
D gene: NA
J gene: TRBJ2-7
clone size: NA
CDR3 protein: CASSQGTLMSYEQYF
CDR3 DNA: TGCGCCAGCAGCCAAGGGACCCTAATGTCTTACGAGCAGTACTTC

V gene: TRBV5-8
D gene: NA
J gene: TRBJ1-1
clone size: NA
CDR3 protein: CASSLAPRTGNTEAFF
CDR3 DNA: TGTGCCAGCAGCTTGGCCCCCCGGACCGGGAACACTGAAGCTTTCTTT